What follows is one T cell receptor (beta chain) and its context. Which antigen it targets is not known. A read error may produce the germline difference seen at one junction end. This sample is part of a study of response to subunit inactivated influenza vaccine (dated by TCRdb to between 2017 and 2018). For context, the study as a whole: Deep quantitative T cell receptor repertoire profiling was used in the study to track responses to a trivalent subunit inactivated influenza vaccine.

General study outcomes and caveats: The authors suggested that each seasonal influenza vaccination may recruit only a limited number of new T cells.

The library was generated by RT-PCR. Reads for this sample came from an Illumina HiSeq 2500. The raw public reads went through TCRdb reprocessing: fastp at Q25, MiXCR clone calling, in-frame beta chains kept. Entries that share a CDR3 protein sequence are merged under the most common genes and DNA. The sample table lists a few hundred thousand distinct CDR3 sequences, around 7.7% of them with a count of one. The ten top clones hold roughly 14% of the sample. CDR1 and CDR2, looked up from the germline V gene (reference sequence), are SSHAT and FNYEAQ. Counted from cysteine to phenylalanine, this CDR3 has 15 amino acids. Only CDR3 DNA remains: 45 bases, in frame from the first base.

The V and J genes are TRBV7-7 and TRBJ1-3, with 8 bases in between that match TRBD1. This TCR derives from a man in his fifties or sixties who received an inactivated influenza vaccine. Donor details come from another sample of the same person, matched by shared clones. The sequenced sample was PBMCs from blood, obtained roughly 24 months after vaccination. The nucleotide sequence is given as TGTGCTAGCAGCATAGGACAGGGCTTTGGAAACACCATATATTTT. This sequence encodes CASSIGQGFGNTIYF.